A selection of T cell receptor beta chains follows, all from one sample in a study of CD8+ T cells in alopecia areata. The table came from immunoSEQ multiplex PCR; TCRdb's copy has only in-frame clones and leaves some out. Of 200,000 to 250,000 clones in the sample, approximately 61% were seen once. The sequencing here drew on CD4+ T cells sorted from blood, taken at week 0. The origin of the receptors is a human donor with alopecia areata. The conserved cysteine and the conserved F or W are not part of the CDR3 here. D genes are given only for firm matches.

V: TRBV9
D: NA
length: 14
J: TRBJ2-7
CDR3: ASSVGWSASSYEQY

V: TRBV11-2
D: NA
length: 11
J: TRBJ2-3
CDR3: ASSYRQTDTQY

V: TRBV30
D: TRBD1
length: 11
J: TRBJ1-2
CDR3: AWSARQGRGYT

V: TRBV29-1
D: NA
length: 10
J: TRBJ2-5
CDR3: SGTGLRETQY

V: TRBV5-1
D: NA
length: 15
J: TRBJ2-5
CDR3: ASSLSGSRMYQETQY

V: TRBV6-1
D: NA
length: 8
J: TRBJ2-7
CDR3: ASSGYEQY

V: TRBV29-1
D: NA
length: 10
J: TRBJ2-1
CDR3: SADPVSDEQF

V: TRBV13
D: NA
length: 11
J: TRBJ1-1
CDR3: ASSPGWGNEAF

V: TRBV30
D: NA
length: 11
J: TRBJ1-2
CDR3: AGGRGEPYGYT

V: TRBV15
D: TRBD2
length: 13
J: TRBJ2-1
CDR3: ATSRERLAGSEQF

V: TRBV19
D: TRBD1
length: 11
J: TRBJ1-1
CDR3: ASTWTGGTEAF

V: TRBV27
D: TRBD1
length: 15
J: TRBJ2-6
CDR3: ASSFDRGIAGANVLT

V: TRBV30
D: NA
length: 10
J: TRBJ1-1
CDR3: AWRKGQTEAF

V: TRBV4-1
D: NA
length: 12
J: TRBJ2-7
CDR3: ASSLMTASYEQY

V: TRBV7-9
D: NA
length: 13
J: TRBJ1-6
CDR3: ASRPTGVMDSPLH

V: TRBV5-1
D: NA
length: 9
J: TRBJ2-5
CDR3: ASSFEETQY

V: TRBV25-1
D: NA
length: 11
J: TRBJ1-5
CDR3: ASSAGVDQPQH

V: TRBV29-1
D: NA
length: 11
J: TRBJ1-3
CDR3: SVTHDSGNTIY

V: TRBV5-1
D: TRBD2
length: 13
J: TRBJ2-7
CDR3: ASSLEGTSIYEQY

V: TRBV20-1
D: NA
length: 9
J: TRBJ2-1
CDR3: SASRPRGQF

V: TRBV6-6
D: NA
length: 10
J: TRBJ1-1
CDR3: ASRDLNTEAF

V: TRBV2
D: NA
length: 10
J: TRBJ2-3
CDR3: ASSIGASTQY

V: TRBV7-9
D: NA
length: 9
J: TRBJ1-6
CDR3: ASSADSPLH

V: TRBV30
D: NA
length: 10
J: TRBJ2-5
CDR3: AWSVLGETQY